This T cell receptor beta chain was found in a study of blood T cell repertoires in COVID-19. In the original workflow: Amplification of reference gene primers was used by the study to estimate nucleated cell counts. Using immunoSEQ multiplex PCR, the repertoire was profiled, and TCRdb retains in-frame clones only, with some absent. V, J and clone size were drawn from that table, and D and trimming were deduced from the DNA. Here the sample spans around 140,000 clones, around 81% being singletons. V shed 6 bases, J shed 5 bases, and the junction held 15 bases outside the gene matches. Germline loops: CDR1 MNHEY, CDR2 SMNVEV (reference sequence). The length of the CDR3 is 18 residues.

The receptor comes from a human donor in a cohort sampled during active COVID-19. Source material: peripheral blood. V gene TRBV27 combines with J gene TRBJ2-5; TRBD2 matches at 13 bases. The CDR3 region has the DNA TGTGCCAGCAGGCACCTCGGACTAGCGGGAGTCCGAGGGGAGACCCAGTACTTC. This gives the protein CASRHLGLAGVRGETQYF.